These 13 T cell receptor beta chains were sequenced from one sample in a study of T cells in Graves' hyperthyroidism and ophthalmopathy. RNA transcripts were the template for amplifying TCR beta CDR3 regions. The HTBI set primed first-round TCR CDR3 RT-PCR. TCRdb re-derived calls from the multiplex PCR reads in MiXCR, one entry per CDR3 protein. The repertoire consists of about half a million distinct CDR3 sequences, with about 16% occurring once and the leading ten covering 25% to 30%. The specimen was blood. Receptor source: a woman in her 30s with Graves' ophthalmopathy.

V usage is TRBV28 and J usage is TRBJ1-2; D may be TRBD1 (6 bases). CDR3 length equals 16 residues. V was trimmed by 5 bases and J by 6 bases, leaving 22 bases between them. Germline loops: CDR1 MDHEN, CDR2 SYDVKM. CDR3 DNA: TGTGCCAGCAGTCCGCCCGCCCGCTGGGGGCGGGATGGCTACACCTTC. Translation: CASSPPARWGRDGYTF.

V is TRBV19 and J is TRBJ1-2, with a weak D call TRBD1 (5 bases). V was cut by 4 bases and J by 3 bases, with 12 bases left in between. The CDR3 totals 14 residues. Germline V CDR1 and CDR2: LNHDA, SQIVND (reference sequence). This chain's CDR3 is CASSTRDRDYGYTF. CDR3 bases: TGTGCCAGTAGTACCCGGGACCGCGACTATGGCTACACCTTC.

In this sample, this clonotype turned up many times. The DNA of the CDR3 is TGTGCCAGCAGTTTTTCCCGGACAAGCTATGGCTACACCTTC. Translated: CASSFSRTSYGYTF. The chain carries TRBV12-3 or TRBV12-4 and TRBJ1-2, with D perhaps TRBD1 (5 bases). V was cut by 3 bases and J by 4 bases, with 12 bases left in between. This CDR3 comprises 14 residues.

This clonotype showed up many times. The gene calls are TRBV7-2 and TRBJ2-3, with D perhaps TRBD1 or TRBD2 (5 bases each). Germline values: CDR1 SGHTA, CDR2 FQGNSA. There are 14 residues in the CDR3. V was shortened by 3 bases and J by 2 bases, with 9 bases between the two germline ends. The CDR3: CASSFNGATDTQYF. The CDR3 DNA reads as TGTGCCAGCAGCTTCAACGGGGCCACAGATACGCAGTATTTT.

This clonotype was detected only a few times. This chain links TRBV20-1 with TRBJ2-7; D perhaps matches TRBD2 (6 bases). V dropped 3 bases and J dropped 6 bases, with 6 bases sitting between them. The CDR3 totals 10 residues. Germline CDR1 is DFQATT and CDR2 is SNEGSKA (reference sequence). The DNA for the CDR3 is TGCAGTGCTAGGGAGGGCGAGCAGTACTTC. It specifies CSAREGEQYF.

The chain joins TRBV28 to TRBJ2-3; a weak D match, TRBD1 (6 bases). V lost 1 base to trimming and J lost 4 bases, with 12 bases between them. Germline-derived CDR1 and CDR2 are MDHEN and SYDVKM. The CDR3 is made up of 15 amino acids. CDR3: CASSLYETGPDTQYF. The CDR3 bases are TGTGCCAGCAGTTTATACGAGACAGGCCCAGATACGCAGTATTTT.

This clonotype was seen ten or more times. The rearrangement uses TRBV28 and TRBJ2-7; D unresolved. Germline lookup yields CDR1 MDHEN and CDR2 SYDVKM. V gave up 1 base and J gave up 3 bases, with 7 bases separating them. This CDR3 has 13 residues. CDR3 bases: TGTGCCAGCAGTTTATCTTACAGCTACGAGCAGTACTTC. The encoded protein is CASSLSYSYEQYF.

The chain has TRBV5-4 and TRBJ2-5, with D perhaps TRBD2 (6 bases). The CDR3 covers 15 residues. The V gene lost 4 bases and the J gene lost 3 bases, with 16 bases spanning the gap. From germline, CDR1 is SGHNT and CDR2 YYREEE (reference sequence). The CDR3: CASSPGTPWEETQYF. The CDR3 nucleotides are TGTGCCAGCAGCCCAGGGACTCCGTGGGAAGAGACCCAGTACTTC.

This clonotype has only a few counts. The chain combines TRBV7-9 with TRBJ2-5, with 8 bases identical to TRBD2. Looked up from germline, CDR1 is SEHNR and CDR2 is FQNEAQ (reference sequence). V was clipped by 5 bases and J by 0 bases; unmatched bases: 11. This CDR3 has 17 amino acids. The DNA for the CDR3 is TGTGCCAGCAGCCCCCCGGGGGGCGGGAGGTACCAAGAGACCCAGTACTTC. This encodes CASSPPGGGRYQETQYF. Full variable domain (rest looked up from reference TRBV7-9 and TRBJ2-5): DTGVSQNPRHKITKRGQNVTFRCDPISEHNRLYWYRQTLGQGPEFLTYFQNEAQLEKSRLLSDRFSAERPKGSFSTLEIQRTEQGDSAMYLCASSPPGGGRYQETQYFGPGTRLLVL.

This clonotype was seen many times. The chain links TRBV6-2 or TRBV6-3 to TRBJ1-5; 7 nucleotides match TRBD1. The CDR3 has 22 residues. Unmatched junction bases numbered 20, after V lost 0 bases and J lost 0 bases. The germline V gene encodes CDR1 MNHEY and CDR2 SVGEGT. The CDR3 DNA sequence: TGTGCCAGCAGTTACTCGATGTCTAGAGAGGCCAGGGGGATATATAGCAATCAGCCCCAGCATTTT. This sequence encodes CASSYSMSREARGIYSNQPQHF.

This clonotype was seen at least ten times. V gene TRBV11-2 combines with J gene TRBJ2-2; TRBD2 matches 12 bases. The V and J ends lost 7 bases and 1 base, in that order; junction bases with no gene match: 4. CDR3 length: 16 residues. CDR1 and CDR2 (germline): SGHAT, FQNNGV. The CDR3 nucleotides are TGTGCCAGCAAAGTACTAGCGGGAGGGAACACCGGGGAGCTGTTTTTT. Its protein product is CASKVLAGGNTGELFF.

This clonotype was detected a few times. The genes are TRBV6-1 and TRBJ2-1, with D maybe TRBD2 (5 bases). Per germline, CDR1 MNHNS and CDR2 SASEGT. With 8 bases removed from V and 9 bases from J, the gap between germline ends came to 14 bases. The CDR3 contains 12 residues. The CDR3 bases are TGTGCCAGCCTACGGGAAATGAGTGAGCAGTTCTTC. It translates to CASLREMSEQFF.

This clonotype was counted at least ten times. The chain combines TRBV27 with TRBJ2-1; possibly TRBD2 for D (6 bases). The CDR3 has 16 residues. V lost 5 bases, J lost 11 bases, and 25 bases lay in between. Germline CDR1 reads MNHEY; CDR2 reads SMNVEV (reference sequence). Here the CDR3 DNA reads TGTGCCAGCAGTCCAACTTCTAGCGTCTGGGGGATACAGCAGTTCTTC. Its translation: CASSPTSSVWGIQQFF.